The next 19 T cell receptor beta chains were all read from a single sample in a study of blood T cells in healthy people across ages. Together with a sample-barcoded 5' primer, a J-beta primer mix was included in a second PCR lasting about 6 to 11 cycles. MiXCR, run by TCRdb on the 5' RACE reads, gives a single entry per CDR3 protein. The sample comprises fewer than 750,000 distinct CDR3 sequences, roughly 48% of which are singletons, and 20% to 25% rests with the top ten. Sequencing used blood. The receptor set was obtained from an older man in good health.

The V and J genes are TRBV20-1 and TRBJ2-7; 9 bases align to TRBD2. CDR1 and CDR2 (germline): DFQATT, SNEGSKA (reference sequence). The CDR3 is 15 residues long. With V trimmed by 0 bases and J by 7 bases, 10 bases remained unmatched. CDR3 coding DNA: TGCAGTGCTAGAGATTCCGGGACTAGCTGGCTGGAGCAGTACTTC. Translating gives CSARDSGTSWLEQYF.

The genes are TRBV28 and TRBJ2-5, with D perhaps matching TRBD1 (6 bases). CDR3 size: 17 residues. The germline V gene encodes CDR1 MDHEN and CDR2 SYDVKM. V shed 2 bases and J shed 1 base, with 17 bases lying between them. The CDR3 sequence: CASSLPRTAPTQETQYF. For the CDR3, the DNA is TGTGCCAGCAGTTTACCCAGGACAGCGCCGACCCAAGAGACCCAGTACTTC.

V is TRBV10-3 and J is TRBJ2-5; D not resolved. Trimming removed 0 bases at V and 0 bases at J, with 8 bases between. Germline V CDR1 and CDR2: ENHRY, SYGVKD. This CDR3 region has 15 residues. The DNA for the CDR3 is TGTGCCATCAGTGAGTCGGACCAGTACCAAGAGACCCAGTACTTC. Protein: CAISESDQYQETQYF.

This clonotype appeared once. CDR3 amino acids: CSVEEPRPGEQYF. The CDR3 nucleotides are TGCAGCGTTGAAGAGCCCCGGCCGGGCGAGCAGTACTTC. The chain carries TRBV29-1 and TRBJ2-7; D remains ambiguous. V was pared by 0 bases and J by 6 bases, with 12 bases between. CDR3 length equals 13 residues. The V gene's germline CDR1 is SQVTM and CDR2 ANQGSEA.

This chain joins TRBV4-1 and TRBJ1-6, with TRBD1 matching over 8 bases. Per the germline V gene, CDR1 is MGHRA and CDR2 is YSYEKL. V was clipped by 1 base and J by 8 bases; unmatched bases: 19. The length of the CDR3 is 20 residues. CDR3: CASSQAAGDRGRLIDSPLHF. Written as DNA, the CDR3 is TGCGCCAGCAGCCAAGCGGCTGGAGACAGGGGAAGGCTAATTGATTCACCCCTCCACTTT.

This clonotype has just a few counts. The V call is TRBV5-1, the J call TRBJ1-6; D is unclear. CDR1 and CDR2 (germline): SGHRS, YFSETQ. This CDR3 comprises 17 residues. V was clipped by 2 bases and J by 2 bases, with 14 bases between them. The CDR3 sequence is CASSFGGQTAYNSPLHF. The CDR3 DNA reads as TGCGCCAGCAGCTTTGGTGGGCAGACGGCCTATAATTCACCCCTCCACTTT.

The genes are TRBV24-1 and TRBJ1-5; tentatively, D is TRBD1 (5 bases). V was cut by 3 bases and J by 1 base, with 9 bases left in between. This CDR3 contains 15 residues. Germline CDR1 and CDR2: KGHDR and SFDVKD. The CDR3 sequence is CATSDLWGSNQPQHF. The DNA of the CDR3 is TGTGCCACCAGTGATCTTTGGGGGAGCAATCAGCCCCAGCATTTT.

The chain carries TRBV20-1 and TRBJ1-1; TRBD1 is a possible D gene (6 bases). Trimming stripped 5 bases from V and 5 bases from J, with 15 bases between. Germline V lookup: CDR1 DFQATT, CDR2 SNEGSKA (reference sequence). There are 13 residues in the CDR3. Here the CDR3 DNA reads TGCAGTGCTGAAAGAGGGGGTAGGACTGAAGCTTTCTTT. Translation gives CSAERGGRTEAFF.

This clonotype has more than one count but fewer than ten. J is TRBJ2-1 and V is TRBV14, with D perhaps assigned TRBD1 or TRBD2 (5 bases each). Deletions cut 3 bases from V and 2 bases from J, with 14 bases between. The CDR3 totals 16 residues. Germline V gene lookup returns CDR1 SGHDN and CDR2 FVKESK. CDR3 sequence: CASSHLGAGTYNEQFF. As DNA, the CDR3 is TGTGCCAGCAGCCACCTCGGGGCAGGAACCTACAATGAGCAGTTCTTC.

This clonotype appeared once. The chain couples TRBV12-3 or TRBV12-4 to TRBJ2-6; no clear D gene. Trimming removed 8 bases at V and 1 base at J, with 9 bases between. This CDR3 region has 14 residues. CDR3 loop: CASHLGSGANVLTF. For the CDR3, the DNA is TGTGCCAGCCATTTGGGGTCTGGGGCCAACGTCCTGACTTTC.

This clonotype was recorded many times. The gene calls are TRBV6-6 and TRBJ2-6; D unresolved. Germline CDR1 reads MNHNY; CDR2 reads SVGAGI (reference sequence). The CDR3 consists of 15 residues. V gave up 2 bases and J gave up 2 bases, with 7 bases separating them. The chain's CDR3 is CASSYVPAGANVLTF. The DNA for the CDR3 is TGTGCCAGCAGTTACGTCCCGGCTGGGGCCAACGTCCTGACTTTC.

The gene calls are TRBV12-3 or TRBV12-4 and TRBJ1-6; 7 nucleotides line up with TRBD1. CDR3 length equals 15 residues. The trim removed 7 bases at V and 6 bases at J, leaving 9 bases unmatched. The CDR3 DNA sequence: TGTGCCAGCAAAGAGACAGGGACCTTTAATTCACCCCTCCACTTT. Its protein product is CASKETGTFNSPLHF.

The rearrangement joins TRBV7-9 to TRBJ1-1; D perhaps matches TRBD1 (6 bases). This CDR3 spans 10 amino acids. Germline CDR1 is SEHNR and CDR2 is FQNEAQ (reference sequence). Deletions cut 5 bases from V and 10 bases from J, with 8 bases between. The CDR3 is CASSLRGAFF. The CDR3 region has the DNA TGTGCCAGCAGCCTCAGGGGAGCTTTCTTT.

This clonotype was seen a handful of times. The CDR3 nucleotides read TGTGCCAGCTGCGGACCGCTGAGCACAGATACGCAGTATTTT. Residues: CASCGPLSTDTQYF. The V and J genes are TRBV2 and TRBJ2-3; D is ambiguous. The CDR3 extends over 14 amino acids. Germline V CDR1 and CDR2: SNHLY, FYNNEI. Trimming took off 8 bases at V and 0 bases at J, with 12 bases between the two ends. The full variable domain, in which reference TRBV2 and TRBJ2-3 provide the parts outside the CDR3, is EPEVTQTPSHQVTQMGQEVILRCVPISNHLYFYWYRQILGQKVEFLVSFYNNEISEKSEIFDDQFSVERPDGSNFTLKIRSTKLEDSAMYFCASCGPLSTDTQYFGPGTRLTVL.

The chain joins TRBV10-3 to TRBJ1-1; the match to TRBD1 covers 8 bases. Germline V gives CDR1 ENHRY, CDR2 SYGVKD. This CDR3 region has 14 residues. J lost 7 bases, V lost 6 bases, and 10 bases had no gene match. CDR3 in DNA: TGTGCCATCAGAGAAGCAGGGGGCGAGGATGAAGCTTTCTTT. Translated: CAIREAGGEDEAFF.

This rearrangement joins TRBV7-2 to TRBJ2-5, with D perhaps TRBD1 (5 bases). Germline CDR1 reads SGHTA; CDR2 reads FQGNSA. V shed 1 base and J shed 4 bases, with 10 bases lying between them. The CDR3 consists of 14 residues. CDR3 protein: CASSLDQGAETQYF. The CDR3 nucleotides read TGTGCCAGCAGCTTAGACCAGGGTGCAGAGACCCAGTACTTC.

V gene TRBV9 combines with J gene TRBJ2-4; D gene ambiguous. V lost 4 bases and J lost 7, with 15 bases in between. This CDR3 comprises 14 residues. Looked up from germline, CDR1 is SGDLS and CDR2 is YYNGEE. The CDR3 region is CASSPNPTDNIQYF. The CDR3 coding sequence is TGTGCCAGCAGCCCTAACCCGACTGACAACATTCAGTACTTC.

The chain carries TRBV6-5 and TRBJ2-7; 7 nucleotides agree with TRBD1. The CDR3 has 15 amino acids. Germline V CDR1 and CDR2: MNHEY, SVGAGI. V lost 2 bases and J lost 2; bases outside the gene matches: 6. The CDR3 sequence: CASSYVSGQTYEQYF. CDR3 coding DNA: TGTGCCAGCAGTTACGTTTCGGGACAGACCTACGAGCAGTACTTC.

This chain joins TRBV28 and TRBJ2-1, with D possibly being TRBD2 (6 bases). This CDR3 comprises 15 residues. V lost 5 bases and J 5 bases, leaving 16 bases between the germline ends. The germline CDR1 and CDR2 sequences are MDHEN and SYDVKM. The CDR3 spells CASSLGGPMNNEQFF. The CDR3, as DNA: TGTGCCAGCAGTCTCGGAGGGCCCATGAACAATGAGCAGTTCTTC.